This entry concerns a single T cell receptor beta chain. Its antigen remains unknown. Here immunoSEQ multiplex PCR was the method, and the copy in TCRdb shows in-frame clones only, minus some. The table includes around 70,000 clones, approximately 91% detected once. The data derive from a study of lymphopenia after photon versus proton radiotherapy. Study-level results: Larger post-nadir TCR diversity loss correlated inversely with survival in deceased patients.

Germline loops: CDR1 SGHTA, CDR2 FQGNSA. The CDR3 loop spans 16 amino acids. The J segment lost 2 bases and the V segment lost 1 base, leaving 3 bases of the junction unmatched. The chain couples TRBV7-2 to TRBJ2-3; 10 positions agree with TRBD2. This specimen consisted of peripheral blood, obtained from a patient treated with photon-based radiotherapy. This clonotype was obtained from a woman in her 70s with pancreatic cancer. CDR3 bases: TGTGCCAGCAGCTTAGATAGCGGGAGGCTCACAGATACGCAGTATTTT. Residues: CASSLDSGRLTDTQYF.